The 3 T cell receptor beta chains in this list originate from one sample, sequenced in a study of tumor-infiltrating lymphocytes in primary liver carcinoma. Investigators took RNA and DNA out together from roughly 21-30 mg of unsorted bulk tissue. With about 470 ng total RNA as template and a constant-region primer, TCR beta cDNA was made. Slightly modified ARM-PCR, run as three nested multiplex PCR rounds, produced the TCR beta libraries. The two initial PCR rounds, about 9 cycles each, used TRBV1-TRBV30 forward and C-beta reverse primers. TCRdb passed the multiplex PCR reads through MiXCR, listing each CDR3 protein once. The data contain fewer than 110,000 distinct CDR3 sequences, about two thirds of them singletons. Specimen: liver tumor tissue from sampling region 2. Sample subset: tumor region T2, inferior pole. Receptor source: a woman aged 55 to 70 with primary liver carcinoma and hepatitis B virus infection.

In its sample, this clonotype was seen a few times. A clone one base away is much larger, so this may be a read error. The rearrangement uses TRBV24-1 and TRBJ2-3; 8 bases align to TRBD1. Germline V gene sequence: CDR1 KGHDR, CDR2 SFDVKD. V lost 4 bases to trimming and J lost 7 bases; unmatched junction nucleotides: 12. CDR3 length equals 16 residues. The CDR3 region has the DNA TGTGCCACCAGTGACCCTGGGGACAGGCGGACATATACGCAGTATTTT. Translating gives CATSDPGDRRTYTQYF.

The chain has TRBV6-5 and TRBJ2-2; TRBD2 is a possible D gene (6 bases). The V gene lost 5 bases and the J gene lost 1 base, with 14 bases spanning the gap. Looked up from germline, CDR1 is MNHEY and CDR2 is SVGAGI. The CDR3 runs 16 residues. The CDR3 sequence is CASSPGLTQNTGELFF. CDR3 DNA sequence: TGTGCCAGCAGTCCAGGACTAACACAGAACACCGGGGAGCTGTTTTTT.

About this clonotype itself: Sequence at one end of the junction differs from germline and may be a read error. J is TRBJ1-5 and V is TRBV4-1; weak D call: TRBD1 (6 bases). This CDR3 comprises 16 residues. Per germline, CDR1 MGHRA and CDR2 YSYEKL. CDR3 sequence reads: CASSQIGGKFNQPQHF. CDR3 sequence (DNA): TGTGCCAGCAGCCAAATAGGGGGGAAGTTCAATCAGCCCCAGCATTTT.